A selection of T cell receptor beta chains follows, all from one sample in a study of blood T cell repertoires in COVID-19. Measured with immunoSEQ multiplex PCR; TCRdb has only the in-frame clones, and not every one. The table shows 24,000 or so clones, with roughly 91% occurring only once. Sequenced input: peripheral blood. The source of these receptors is a human donor in a cohort sampled during active COVID-19. The donor label of this sample is uncertain. CDR3s include the opening cysteine and the closing phenylalanine or tryptophan.

CASSDGGNEQFF	TRBV7-9
CASSFLGRLVYEQFF	TRBV7-9
CASSYSGGVNYGYTF	TRBV6-5
CASSTGLPNTEAFF	TRBV5-1
CASSPLDSSGELFF	TRBV6-5
CASSQDGLAVYNEQFF	TRBV3-1/TRBV3-2
CASSDPRTGHNEQFF	TRBV25-1
CATSAGSTDTQYF	TRBV24-1
CASSYQGYEQYF	TRBV5-4
CAWSGGGRNSPLHF	TRBV30
CASSDWNRGPKDEQFF	TRBV6-1
CASSSLDRVIGNEQFF	TRBV27
CASSFSWVRGTEAFF	TRBV5-4
CASSFGRGGAETQYF	TRBV5-5
CATSEQGGSTDTQYF	TRBV24-1
CASSPTPAGGQGEQYF	TRBV27
CATSRDENRGTTDTQYF	TRBV15
CASSLGVVAAQHF	TRBV12-3/TRBV12-4
CASSERTAMNTEAFF	TRBV9
CASSQALGQGNHEQYF	TRBV3-1/TRBV3-2
CASSPSGGPGDTQYF	TRBV3-1/TRBV3-2
CASSLSGTYNEQFF	TRBV11-3
CASRGQGSQPQHF	TRBV19
CASSLQNGGPEAFF	TRBV11-3
CASSIRRGNEKLFF	TRBV19
CASSVTGSTGELFF	TRBV9
CASSPGGGASYNEQFF	TRBV5-4
CAIRTGALNTEAFF	TRBV10-3
CASRIQGGKEKLFF	TRBV5-4
CASSTVAGGSDEQYF	TRBV6-6
CATSRRGFPGSSNQPQHF	TRBV7-3
CASSQPGGATEAFF	TRBV3-1/TRBV3-2
CASSLLGTSSEQYF	TRBV9
CASSLGTSGGVDTQYF	TRBV11-2
CASSVQGNEQFF	TRBV5-1
CSVAANQPQHF	TRBV29-1
CASSSPGQGAYEQFF	TRBV6-5
CASSRDRGQETQYF	TRBV5-1
CASGFMGGDSHEQFF	TRBV12-5
CASSFGLAGTGELFF	TRBV7-2
CATSRDRSSHNEQFF	TRBV15
CASSPQSGMGNSPLHF	TRBV5-6
CASSSQGNLQETQYF	TRBV5-1
CASSLSPRRNEQFF	TRBV5-1
CASSQGTGGDEQFF	TRBV7-3